These T cell receptor beta chains were read from a single sample in a study of cytomegalovirus exposure and HLA in healthy donors. TCRdb's table, derived via immunoSEQ multiplex PCR, lists solely in-frame clones and lacks some. The data show some 140,000 clones, 75% to 85% seen once. Material for sequencing was PBMCs. The receptor set was obtained from a woman aged 40 to 50 in good health and CMV-seropositive. CDR3s include the opening cysteine and the closing phenylalanine or tryptophan. The order of the fields is V gene, D gene, J gene, clone size, CDR3 DNA, CDR3 protein. A D gene is named only where the DNA matches it firmly. Rows may omit the clone size; those that give it use once, few, many or a size class.

>TRBV10-2|NA|TRBJ2-7|NA
TGCGCCAGCAGAAGGACAGAAAACTACGAGCAGTACTTC
CASRRTENYEQYF
>TRBV5-6|NA|TRBJ2-7|NA
TGTGCCAGCAGCTTGGCACTAGCTACCTACGAGCAGTACTTC
CASSLALATYEQYF
>TRBV6-1|NA|TRBJ1-2|NA
TGTGCCAGCAGTGAGGACTCATCTGGGCTTTTTATGGGTGGCTACACCTTC
CASSEDSSGLFMGGYTF
>TRBV14|TRBD1|TRBJ1-4|NA
TGTGCCAGCAGCCGACAGGGCTACGAACTGTTTTTT
CASSRQGYELFF
>TRBV4-1|NA|TRBJ2-1|once
TGCGCCAGCAGCCAAGCGTCTTGGAGGGGATCCTACAATGAGCAGTTCTTC
CASSQASWRGSYNEQFF
>TRBV5-6|TRBD1|TRBJ1-3|NA
TGTGCCAGCAGCTTCTACAGGGGGCTCGGAAACACCATATATTTT
CASSFYRGLGNTIYF
>TRBV7-8|TRBD1|TRBJ1-2|NA
TGTGCCAGCAGCTACGGGACAGGGGGTGGCTATGGCTACACCTTC
CASSYGTGGGYGYTF
>TRBV27|TRBD2|TRBJ2-2|NA
TGTGCCAGCAAAACTTCGGGACTAGCGGGAGTTCTTTACACCGGGGAGCTGTTTTTT
CASKTSGLAGVLYTGELFF
>TRBV2|NA|TRBJ2-7|NA
TGTGCCAGCAGGGTCCTAACAGGATACTCCTACGAGCAGTACTTC
CASRVLTGYSYEQYF
>TRBV5-1|TRBD1|TRBJ2-7|NA
TGCGCCAGCAGCCGGACAGGCCAATCCTACGAGCAGTACTTC
CASSRTGQSYEQYF
>TRBV18|NA|TRBJ1-1|NA
TGTGCCAGCTCACCAGTGACAGGCTTAAGCGAAGCTTTCTTT
CASSPVTGLSEAFF
>TRBV9|NA|TRBJ1-1|NA
TGTGCCAGCAGCGCTACTTATACGGGCACTGAAGCTTTCTTT
CASSATYTGTEAFF
>TRBV5-1|NA|TRBJ2-3|few
TGCGCCAGCAGCCCCCGCGGTGGGTCAGATACGCAGTATTTT
CASSPRGGSDTQYF
>TRBV5-1|TRBD2|TRBJ2-5|NA
TGCGCCAGCAGCTTGGGCCAACTAGCGGAGGTGGGAGAGACCCAGTACTTC
CASSLGQLAEVGETQYF
>TRBV5-1|TRBD2|TRBJ2-7|NA
TGCGCCAGCAGCAATAGCGGGAGCTTCGACGAGCAGTACTTC
CASSNSGSFDEQYF
>TRBV7-8|NA|TRBJ2-2|NA
TGTGCCAGCAGACCAGACAGAAAGAACACCGGGGAGCTGTTTTTT
CASRPDRKNTGELFF
>TRBV15|TRBD2|TRBJ2-2|NA
TGTGCCACCAGCAGAGAGAAGGCTAGCGGGATGGTCGGGGAGCTGTTTTTT
CATSREKASGMVGELFF
>TRBV28|NA|TRBJ1-3|NA
TGTGCCAGCAGTTTAGGCCCTGGCCTCTCTGGAAACACCATATATTTT
CASSLGPGLSGNTIYF
>TRBV27|TRBD1|TRBJ1-1|NA
TGTGCCAGCAGTCCGAAACGGACAGGGAGCGGGACTGAAGCTTTCTTT
CASSPKRTGSGTEAFF
>TRBV28|NA|TRBJ2-2|NA
TGTGCCAGCAGCGAAGCTGGACAGAACACCGGGGAGCTGTTTTTT
CASSEAGQNTGELFF
>TRBV5-1|TRBD2|TRBJ2-3|NA
TGCGCCAGCAGCGCGGGACTAGCGGGAAGCACAGATACACAGTATTTT
CASSAGLAGSTDTQYF
>TRBV2|NA|TRBJ2-5|NA
TGTGCCAGCAGCGACCCGTCGACTAGGGCACAAGAGACCCAGTACTTC
CASSDPSTRAQETQYF
>TRBV6-1|NA|TRBJ2-7|NA
TGTGCCAGCAGTGTGTGGACTGGAAAAGGCGAGCAGTACTTC
CASSVWTGKGEQYF
>TRBV9|NA|TRBJ2-6|NA
TGTGCCAGCAGCACCGGTGGTGGGGCCAACGTCCTGACTTTC
CASSTGGGANVLTF
>TRBV6-5|NA|TRBJ1-1|NA
TGTGCCAGCAGTTACCGGGGGGTGGGCACTGAAGCTTTCTTT
CASSYRGVGTEAFF
>TRBV5-4|NA|TRBJ2-3|NA
TGTGCCAGCACCTCCCCCACAGATACGCAGTATTTT
CASTSPTDTQYF
>TRBV7-9|TRBD2|TRBJ2-7|NA
TGTGCCAGCAGCTTAAATCTAGCGGCGACCTACGAGCAGTACTTC
CASSLNLAATYEQYF
>TRBV5-6|NA|TRBJ2-7|NA
TGTGCCAGCAGCTTTCTGGGGAGCGAGCAGTACTTC
CASSFLGSEQYF
>TRBV2|TRBD1|TRBJ2-6|once
TGTGCCAGCAGGGCTACAGGGGACGGGGCCAACGTCCTGACTTTC
CASRATGDGANVLTF
>TRBV2|TRBD1|TRBJ1-2|NA
TGTGCCAGCAGTATCTCACAGGGGGCGGTGGACTACACCTTC
CASSISQGAVDYTF
>TRBV4-1|TRBD1|TRBJ2-1|NA
TGCGCCAGCAGCCAAGGAGGGACAGCTTACAATGAGCAGTTCTTC
CASSQGGTAYNEQFF
>TRBV30|TRBD1|TRBJ1-1|NA
TGTGCCTGGAGTACTTCCCGGGACAGGGTGCAGGCTTTCTTT
CAWSTSRDRVQAFF
>TRBV5-1|TRBD1|TRBJ2-5|NA
TGCGCCAGCAGCTGGACACAGGGGAAGGGTGAGCAGTACTTC
CASSWTQGKGEQYF
>TRBV30|NA|TRBJ2-5|NA
TGTGCCTGGACCGTACCGGTTTCTGCAAAGGAGACCCAGTACTTC
CAWTVPVSAKETQYF
>TRBV5-1|NA|TRBJ2-1|NA
TGCGCCAGCAGCTTGGACTTAAGCTCCTACAATGAGCAGTTCTTC
CASSLDLSSYNEQFF
>TRBV5-6|NA|TRBJ2-7|NA
TGTGCCAGCAGAAAAATGCCCCACGGAGAGTCTTCAAGGTCCTACGAGCAGTACTTC
CASRKMPHGESSRSYEQYF
>TRBV28|TRBD1|TRBJ2-7|NA
TGTGCCAGCACCTCTCTCGGGACAGGGGGGTACGAGCAGTACTTC
CASTSLGTGGYEQYF
>TRBV9|NA|TRBJ1-1|NA
TGTGCCAGCAGCGCGGGGGAGGACACTGAAGCTTTCTTT
CASSAGEDTEAFF
>TRBV30|NA|TRBJ1-2|NA
TGTGCCTGGAACCCCCAGGCGAACTATGGCTACACCTTC
CAWNPQANYGYTF
>TRBV19|TRBD2|TRBJ2-5|NA
TGTGCCAGTAGTGGCTCCAGGACTAGCGGGACAGAGACCCAGTACTTC
CASSGSRTSGTETQYF
>TRBV4-1|TRBD2|TRBJ2-2|few
TGCGCCAGCAGCCAAGCTCCTCGTTCAGCGGGAGGGTCCACCGGGGAGCTGTTTTTT
CASSQAPRSAGGSTGELFF
>TRBV12-5|TRBD2|TRBJ2-1|NA
TGTGCTAGTGGTTTGGGACTAGCGGTACACTACAATGAGCAGTTCTTC
CASGLGLAVHYNEQFF
>TRBV27|NA|TRBJ1-4|NA
TGTGCCAGTTCGATAGGGGTCGCAACTAATGAAAAACTGTTTTTT
CASSIGVATNEKLFF
>TRBV4-1|NA|TRBJ2-7|NA
TGCGCCAGCAGCCTGCGGCCCACCTACGAGCAGTACTTC
CASSLRPTYEQYF
>TRBV19|TRBD1|TRBJ1-5|NA
TGTGCCAGTAGTCTGGGACAGGGAGGCGAAAGCAATCAGCCCCAGCATTTT
CASSLGQGGESNQPQHF
>TRBV28|TRBD2|TRBJ2-2|once
TGTGCCAGCAGTCGACTAGCCCCGCCTGGGGAGCTGTTTTTT
CASSRLAPPGELFF
>TRBV11-2|NA|TRBJ2-7|NA
TGTGCCAGCAGCTTTCTCTCTATCGACGAGCAGTACTTC
CASSFLSIDEQYF
>TRBV5-4|TRBD2|TRBJ2-3|NA
TGTGCCAGCAGCTTGGTGGCTAGCGGGCGCACAGATACGCAGTATTTT
CASSLVASGRTDTQYF
>TRBV5-1|NA|TRBJ1-4|NA
TGCGCCAGCAGCTTGGAGGCAGGAAATGAAAAACTGTTTTTT
CASSLEAGNEKLFF
>TRBV5-8|TRBD1|TRBJ1-5|NA
TGTGCCAGCAGCTTCCCTACAGGGGACAATCAGCCCCAGCATTTT
CASSFPTGDNQPQHF
>TRBV11-3|TRBD1|TRBJ1-2|few
TGTGCCAGCAGCCGGACAGGGGATGGCTACACCTTC
CASSRTGDGYTF
>TRBV7-9|TRBD2|TRBJ2-1|NA
TGTGCCAGCAGTGGGACTAGCGGGGGCCCCCGCAATGAGCAGTTCTTC
CASSGTSGGPRNEQFF
>TRBV7-9|NA|TRBJ2-3|few
TGTGCCAGCAGCTTAGTTTGGGACACACGCACAGATACGCAGTATTTT
CASSLVWDTRTDTQYF
>TRBV30|NA|TRBJ2-5|NA
TGTGCCTCAGGGGAAGAGACCCAGTACTTC
CASGEETQYF
>TRBV28|TRBD1|TRBJ1-5|NA
TGTGCCAGCTACCCAGTCCCAGGGGGCGGTCAGCCCCAGCATTTT
CASYPVPGGGQPQHF
>TRBV29-1|TRBD2|TRBJ2-1|NA
TGCAGCGTTGAAAGGACTAGCGGGAGGGGGAATGAGCAGTTCTTC
CSVERTSGRGNEQFF
>TRBV7-8|NA|TRBJ1-2|NA
TGTGCCAGCAGCTTAGAGTCGGACAGCAGACGATATGGCTACACCTTC
CASSLESDSRRYGYTF
>TRBV27|TRBD2|TRBJ2-7|NA
TGTGCCAGCAACGCGGGAGGGCCGGGCGAGCAGTACTTC
CASNAGGPGEQYF
>TRBV6-5|TRBD1|TRBJ1-2|NA
TGTGCCAGCAGTTCCCGGACAGGGTCCTATGGCTACACCTTC
CASSSRTGSYGYTF
>TRBV7-3|NA|TRBJ2-1|NA
TGTGCCAGCAGCTGGCAGGGGGGCTCCTACAATGAGCAGTTCTTC
CASSWQGGSYNEQFF